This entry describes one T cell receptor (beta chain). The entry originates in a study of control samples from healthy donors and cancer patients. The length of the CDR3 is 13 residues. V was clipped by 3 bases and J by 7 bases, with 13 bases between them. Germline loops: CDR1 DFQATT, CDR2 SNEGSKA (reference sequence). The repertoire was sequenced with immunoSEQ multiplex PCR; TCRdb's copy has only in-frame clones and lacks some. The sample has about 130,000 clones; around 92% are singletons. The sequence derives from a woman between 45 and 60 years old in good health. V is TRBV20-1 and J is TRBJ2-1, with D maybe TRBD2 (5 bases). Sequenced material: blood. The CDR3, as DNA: TGCAGTGCTAGTCGCGGAGGATTGAATGAGCAGTTCTTC. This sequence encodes CSASRGGLNEQFF.